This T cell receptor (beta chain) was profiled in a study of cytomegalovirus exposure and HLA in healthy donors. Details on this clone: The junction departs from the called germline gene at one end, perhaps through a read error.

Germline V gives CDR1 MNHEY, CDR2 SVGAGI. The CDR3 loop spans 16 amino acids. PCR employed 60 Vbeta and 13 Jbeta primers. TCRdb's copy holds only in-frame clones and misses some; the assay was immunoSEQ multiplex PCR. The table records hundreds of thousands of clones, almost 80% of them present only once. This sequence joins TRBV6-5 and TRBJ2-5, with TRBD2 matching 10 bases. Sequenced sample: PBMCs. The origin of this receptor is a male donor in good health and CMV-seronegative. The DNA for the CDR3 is TGTGCCAGCAGTTATATGACTAGCGGGTACCAAGGGACCCAGTACTTC. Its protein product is CASSYMTSGYQGTQYF.